The 10 T cell receptor beta chains below were found in one sample sequenced in a study of patients and donors after allogeneic stem cell transplantation. TCRdb used MiXCR to reprocess the RT-PCR reads, holding one entry per CDR3 protein. The sample has 920,000 or so distinct CDR3 sequences; about a sixth are singletons. Sequencing was done on a sample of blood, either unsorted or a sorted T cell fraction (not recorded which). These receptors came from a human donor who was either an allogeneic HSCT recipient or a stem cell or donor lymphocyte infusion donor (not recorded which). It is not recorded whose cells these are; they may come from a transplant donor.

V is TRBV7-2 and J is TRBJ2-7; no reliable D call. This CDR3 contains 14 residues. Trimming stripped 2 bases from V and 4 bases from J, with 12 bases between. Germline CDR1 is SGHTA and CDR2 is FQGNSA. The CDR3 DNA follows: TGTGCCAGCAGCTTAAGGGTACACCCGTACGAGCAGTACTTC. Its translation is CASSLRVHPYEQYF.

This clonotype was observed a few times. The V gene is TRBV4-2, the J gene TRBJ1-1, with a possible D match to TRBD1 (5 bases). This CDR3 is 13 amino acids long. Germline V gene sequence: CDR1 LGHNA, CDR2 YNFKEQ. V was clipped by 0 bases and J by 11 bases, with 13 bases between them. This CDR3 reads CASSQDLGAGAFF. The CDR3 nucleotides read TGTGCCAGCAGCCAAGATCTCGGGGCCGGGGCTTTCTTT.

The chain is built from TRBV25-1 and TRBJ2-2, with D perhaps TRBD2 (5 bases). The CDR3 is made up of 15 amino acids. CDR1 and CDR2 (germline): MGHDK, SYGVNS. Trimming took 6 bases from V and 7 from J, leaving 18 bases between them. CDR3 DNA sequence: TGTGCCAGCAGCGAAACCCTCCGGGGAAGCGGGGAGCTGTTTTTT. It yields the protein CASSETLRGSGELFF.

V and J are TRBV6-5 and TRBJ1-2; D may be TRBD1 (5 bases). There are 15 residues in the CDR3. Per germline, CDR1 MNHEY and CDR2 SVGAGI. Trimming cost V 2 bases and J 3 bases, with 13 bases left between them. The CDR3 region has the DNA TGTGCCAGCAGTTACGGTTCGGGGGTGGACTATGGCTACACCTTC. Translation: CASSYGSGVDYGYTF.

The chain is built from TRBV5-6 and TRBJ2-5; 8 nucleotides agree with TRBD1. Germline V gives CDR1 SGHDT, CDR2 YYEEEE. With 4 bases clipped from V and 7 bases from J, the junction kept 9 bases outside the gene matches. The CDR3 is 14 residues long. The CDR3 region is CASSPGQGSGTQYF. The CDR3 DNA reads TGTGCCAGCAGCCCCGGACAGGGATCGGGGACCCAGTACTTC.

The sample holds a few counts of this clonotype. This chain connects TRBV20-1 to TRBJ1-3; possibly TRBD1 for D (5 bases). Germline loops: CDR1 DFQATT, CDR2 SNEGSKA (reference sequence). The CDR3 loop spans 16 amino acids. Trimming took 2 bases from V and 3 from J, leaving 17 bases between them. In nucleotides, the CDR3 is TGCAGTGCTAGATTGAGGGGAAACGATCGTGGAAACACCATATATTTT. This translates into CSARLRGNDRGNTIYF.

Only a few counts were recorded for this clonotype. This sequence joins TRBV11-1 and TRBJ2-3; 9 bases are a match to TRBD2. V lost 7 bases, J lost 3 bases, and 8 bases stayed unmatched. Germline loops: CDR1 SGHAT, CDR2 FQDESV (reference sequence). The CDR3 is 15 residues long. For the CDR3, the DNA is TGTGCCAGCACCCTAGCGGGGACGAATACAGATACGCAGTATTTT. Protein product: CASTLAGTNTDTQYF.

This clonotype came up a few times. This rearrangement joins TRBV5-5 to TRBJ2-2; maybe TRBD1 (5 bases). The germline CDR1 and CDR2 sequences are SGHKS and YYEKEE (reference sequence). This CDR3 is 13 amino acids long. Trimming took 4 bases from V and 8 from J, leaving 12 bases between them. In nucleotides, the CDR3 is TGTGCCAGCAGCACGACAGCGAATGGGGAGCTGTTTTTT. Translation: CASSTTANGELFF.

There are a few counts of this clonotype. The rearrangement uses TRBV24-1 and TRBJ1-2; TRBD1 aligns across 9 bases. The V gene end was trimmed by 7 bases and the J gene end by 4 bases; junction bases not matched to a gene: 3. In germline, CDR1 is KGHDR, CDR2 SFDVKD. CDR3 length: 13 amino acids. The CDR3 DNA reads as TGTGCCACCAGCCCGGGACAGGGCTATGGCTACACCTTC. It yields the protein CATSPGQGYGYTF.

This clonotype was recorded a few times. V and J are TRBV7-2 and TRBJ2-1; 7 bases are a match to TRBD2. CDR1 and CDR2 (germline): SGHTA, FQGNSA. The V segment lost 0 bases and the J segment 9 bases; nucleotides outside the gene matches: 5. The CDR3 consists of 14 residues. CDR3 sequence: CASSLAGREGEQFF. The CDR3 DNA reads TGTGCCAGCAGCTTAGCGGGCAGGGAGGGTGAGCAGTTCTTC.